These 17 T cell receptor beta chains share one sample of origin, sequenced in a study of blood T cells in healthy people across ages. The authors ran a second PCR of about 6 to 11 cycles using a sample-barcoded 5' primer and a J-beta primer mix. Each CDR3 protein is one row after TCRdb ran MiXCR on the 5' RACE reads. The sample shows more than 800,000 distinct CDR3 sequences, 35% to 50% of them seen only once. The sample consisted of blood. The source is an older woman in good health.

This clonotype has just a few counts. The V call is TRBV4-1, the J call TRBJ2-5; D is uncertain. The V gene lost 2 bases and the J gene lost 2 bases, with 6 bases spanning the gap. The CDR3 covers 13 residues. Germline V CDR1 and CDR2: MGHRA, YSYEKL. DNA of the CDR3: TGCGCCAGCAGCCAATGGTTACAAGAGACCCAGTACTTC. The encoded protein is CASSQWLQETQYF.

The chain uses TRBV20-1 and TRBJ2-7, with 13 bases fitting TRBD2. CDR1 and CDR2 from the germline V gene are DFQATT and SNEGSKA (reference sequence). Germline trimming cut 0 bases from V and 6 bases from J; bases unmatched to any gene: 14. This CDR3 is built from 18 residues. The CDR3 DNA is TGCAGTGCTAGAGATTATTCAGAGGGACTAGCGGGATGGGGCGAGCAGTACTTC. It yields the protein CSARDYSEGLAGWGEQYF.

This clonotype was observed a few times. The gene calls are TRBV6-5 and TRBJ1-2; D call uncertain. This CDR3 has 13 residues. Germline CDR1 and CDR2: MNHEY and SVGAGI. V was trimmed by 6 bases and J by 4 bases, leaving 12 bases between them. The CDR3 reads CASSTTISYGYTF. The CDR3 nucleotides are TGTGCCAGCAGCACCACAATTAGCTATGGCTACACCTTC.

V and J are TRBV5-4 and TRBJ2-7; no firm D call. V was trimmed by 3 bases and J by 6 bases, leaving 13 bases between them. The germline V gene has CDR1 SGHNT and CDR2 YYREEE (reference sequence). The CDR3 runs 13 residues. Written as DNA, the CDR3 is TGTGCCAGCAGCTCGACGGATGCCCGCGAGCAGTACTTC. Amino acids: CASSSTDAREQYF.

V is TRBV5-1 and J is TRBJ2-7, with D possibly being TRBD1 (6 bases). V gave up 0 bases and J gave up 3 bases, with 16 bases separating them. The CDR3 runs to 16 residues. Germline CDR1 and CDR2: SGHRS and YFSETQ. This CDR3 reads CASSLGLRQGSYEQYF. For the CDR3, the DNA is TGCGCCAGCAGCTTGGGTCTACGGCAGGGGAGCTACGAGCAGTACTTC.

This clonotype was recorded a few times. The rearrangement joins TRBV2 to TRBJ2-7; D is perhaps TRBD2 (5 bases). This CDR3 is built from 14 residues. Germline V CDR1 and CDR2: SNHLY, FYNNEI. The germline V and J ends were trimmed by 6 bases and 3 bases, with 15 bases remaining between them. CDR3 loop: CASRLSGPLYEQYF. CDR3 nucleotides: TGTGCCAGCAGGTTAAGCGGTCCCCTCTACGAGCAGTACTTC.

The V and J genes are TRBV12-3 or TRBV12-4 and TRBJ2-7; the match to TRBD1 covers 8 bases. Trimming removed 6 bases from V and 6 bases from J; junction bases left unmatched: 7. This CDR3 is 13 amino acids long. The DNA of the CDR3 is TGTGCCAGCAGCGCAGGGGGCTCGGGCGAGCAGTACTTC. This gives the protein CASSAGGSGEQYF.

The rearrangement joins TRBV11-3 to TRBJ2-3; TRBD2 is a possible D gene (6 bases). The V gene's germline CDR1 is SGHNT and CDR2 YENEEA. The CDR3 is made up of 15 amino acids. The ends were cut back, 5 bases at V and 2 bases at J, with 14 bases in the middle. The CDR3 protein is CASSPSAGLTDTQYF. In DNA, the CDR3 is TGTGCCAGCAGCCCGTCAGCGGGCCTCACAGATACGCAGTATTTT. Together with reference TRBV11-3 and TRBJ2-3, the CDR3 gives the full variable domain: EAGVVQSPRYKIIEKKQPVAFWCNPISGHNTLYWYLQNLGQGPELLIRYENEEAVDDSQLPKDRFSAERLKGVDSTLKIQPAELGDSAVYLCASSPSAGLTDTQYFGPGTRLTVL.

There are a few counts of this clonotype. V and J are TRBV30 and TRBJ2-6; D call uncertain. The CDR3 totals 13 residues. The V end was cut by 7 bases, the J end by 0 bases, with 7 bases between. Germline-derived CDR1 and CDR2 are GTSNPN and SVGIG (reference sequence). CDR3 sequence (DNA): TGTGCCTCCGCCACCTCTGGGGCCAACGTCCTGACTTTC. Its translation: CASATSGANVLTF.

This clonotype turned up a few times. The J gene is TRBJ2-4, the V gene TRBV20-1; 9 bases are shared with TRBD2. Looked up from germline, CDR1 is DFQATT and CDR2 is SNEGSKA (reference sequence). The V gene end was trimmed by 5 bases and the J gene end by 8 bases; junction bases not matched to a gene: 13. The CDR3 has 15 amino acids. The CDR3 DNA sequence: TGCAGTGCTGCTCCCCTTGGCGGGAGGGCACACATTCAGTACTTC. Its translation: CSAAPLGGRAHIQYF.

This clonotype was picked up a small number of times. The rearrangement joins TRBV2 to TRBJ2-7, with TRBD2 identical over 7 bases. J was trimmed by 6 bases and V by 8 bases; bases with no gene match: 7. Germline V gene lookup returns CDR1 SNHLY and CDR2 FYNNEI. CDR3 length: 12 residues. CDR3 protein: CASDRLAGEQYF. The CDR3 DNA is TGTGCCAGCGACAGACTAGCAGGCGAGCAGTACTTC.

This sequence joins TRBV7-9 and TRBJ1-4; D perhaps matches TRBD1 (6 bases). Trimming shortened V by 6 bases and J by 7 bases, and 15 bases separated the two germline ends. Germline values: CDR1 SEHNR, CDR2 FQNEAQ (reference sequence). The CDR3 has 14 amino acids. CDR3 in amino acids: CASRQGSGGEKLFF. The DNA of the CDR3 is TGTGCCAGCAGGCAGGGGAGCGGCGGTGAAAAACTGTTTTTT. Supplemented by reference TRBV7-9 and TRBJ1-4, the full variable domain reads DTGVSQNPRHKITKRGQNVTFRCDPISEHNRLYWYRQTLGQGPEFLTYFQNEAQLEKSRLLSDRFSAERPKGSFSTLEIQRTEQGDSAMYLCASRQGSGGEKLFFGSGTQLSVL.

This clonotype came up once. This rearrangement joins TRBV4-3 to TRBJ2-3; D perhaps matches TRBD1 (5 bases). Trimming cost V 2 bases and J 2 bases, with 14 bases left between them. Germline V CDR1 and CDR2: LGHNA, YSLEER. CDR3 length: 16 amino acids. This CDR3 reads CASSQKMGHFTDTQYF. The CDR3 DNA reads TGCGCCAGCAGCCAAAAAATGGGGCATTTCACAGATACGCAGTATTTT.

J is TRBJ1-1 and V is TRBV5-1; possible D gene TRBD1, 6 bases. V shed 4 bases and J shed 3 bases, with 16 bases lying between them. Germline CDR1 SGHRS, CDR2 YFSETQ. The CDR3 is 15 residues long. This chain's CDR3 is CASSPLSRGDTEAFF. The CDR3 DNA is TGCGCCAGCAGCCCCCTTAGTAGGGGGGACACTGAAGCTTTCTTT.

The chain combines TRBV13 with TRBJ2-7; 9 bases agree with TRBD2. From germline, CDR1 is PRHDT and CDR2 FYEKMQ (reference sequence). Unmatched junction bases numbered 11, after V lost 7 bases and J lost 4 bases. The CDR3 sequence is 15 residues long. CDR3 DNA: TGTGCCAGCAAGATAGGGCGGGAGGGCCTGTACGAGCAGTACTTC. Its translation is CASKIGREGLYEQYF.

The rearrangement joins TRBV2 to TRBJ1-4, with a tentative D call TRBD1 (5 bases). The CDR3 loop spans 11 amino acids. The germline gives CDR1 SNHLY, CDR2 FYNNEI. V lost 5 bases and J 13 bases, leaving 11 bases between the germline ends. The CDR3 nucleotides read TGTGCCAGCAGTTCGACAGCACGACTGTTTTTT. This translates into CASSSTARLFF.

The chain uses TRBV29-1 and TRBJ2-1, with 9 bases that match TRBD1. The CDR3 length is 13 residues. With V trimmed by 7 bases and J by 4 bases, 5 bases remained unmatched. The germline V gene encodes CDR1 SQVTM and CDR2 ANQGSEA. DNA for the CDR3: TGCAGCGCGGGGGACAGGGTATACAATGAGCAGTTCTTC. This codes for CSAGDRVYNEQFF.